This entry features one T cell receptor beta chain sequence. Its antigen is unknown. The source of the sample is a study of CD8 T cells in ankylosing spondylitis. The CDR3 runs to 15 residues. Germline CDR1 and CDR2: MNHEY and SVGEGT. Trimming cost V 1 base and J 8 bases, with 12 bases left between them. Study-level points and caveats: Reactive arthritis synovial fluid and blood previously showed some of these motif variants. A TCR beta motif of several highly homologous variants seemed to mark ankylosing spondylitis blood.

TCRdb re-called the 5' RACE reads through MiXCR, storing one row per CDR3 protein. The table has some 800,000 distinct CDR3 sequences, around 11% seen once. The sequence was collected from a male donor with ankylosing spondylitis. V and J are TRBV6-2 or TRBV6-3 and TRBJ1-6, with a tentative D call TRBD1 (6 bases). The sample comprised blood, either unsorted or a sorted T cell fraction (not recorded which). CDR3 sequence: CASSYWGRLDSPLHF. CDR3 nucleotide sequence: TGTGCCAGCAGTTACTGGGGGCGCTTGGATTCACCCCTCCACTTT.